The entry below describes one TCR beta chain. It lacks a known antigen. Qualities for individual bases were not recorded, and no much larger clone is one base off. TCR beta CDR3 regions were amplified from RNA transcripts. The TCR CDR3 was subjected to a first round of RT-PCR using the HTBI primer set and the Qiagen OneStep RT-PCR kit. The libraries were constructed in a second round of multiplex PCR and then size-selected and purified. Sequencing of the libraries was done on an Illumina HiSeq2000 using paired-end 100 bp reads. Per the authors' processing: Raw data were processed with SOAPnuke, discarding reads with adapters, uncalled bases, mean Phred below 15, or no exact constant-primer or identifier match. COPE v1.2.5 was used to merge high-quality paired reads, and clonotypes were defined as unique nucleotide sequences. MiTCR v1.1 was used to align clonotypes to the IMGT TRBV, TRBD and TRBJ reference segments. The analysis was restricted to V-J combinations with a frequency above 0.0001, which together covered 99.2% of the repertoires. The TCS score was defined as F50 (clonal expansion) divided by E x V (chaos), with BLOSUM62-based TCRdist calculated between CDR3 peptides within each V-J. Welch's t-statistics and random forest reduced roughly 540 V-J features to about 12, which were used in a naive Bayes classifier (R e1071). Thyroid-blood repertoire similarity was quantified with the Morisita-Horn index. TCRdb passed the public sequencing reads through fastp at Q25 and MiXCR, retaining productive beta sequences. Every distinct CDR3 protein forms one entry, paired with its most common genes and DNA. The V and J calls reflect TCRdb's pipeline rather than the authors' work. This sample lists 500,000 to 800,000 distinct CDR3 sequences; about 45% were detected once. The ten largest clonotypes hold about 7% of the sample.

The study excluded patients with uncontrolled infections, other autoimmune diseases, pregnancy or lactation. Diagnoses were based on clinical symptoms, serum thyroxine and TRAb, thyroid ultrasound and orbital computed tomography. Trizol reagent was used to extract total RNA, and RNA quality was then checked on an Agilent 2100 Bioanalyzer. The record originates from a study of T cells in Graves' hyperthyroidism and ophthalmopathy (dated by TCRdb to the late 2010s). Background on the whole study: To identify distinguishing TCR V-J signatures, a discovery cohort of around 98 patients was used, comprising 40 to 45 with Graves' ophthalmopathy and some 60 with stable Graves' hyperthyroidism. According to the paper, TCR Vbeta CDR3 sequencing was carried out on some 140 peripheral blood samples, which came from some 41 ophthalmopathy, around 75 hyperthyroidism and approximately 17 progressor patients. Prospective prediction of ophthalmopathy was tested in an independent validation cohort consisting of roughly 19 hyperthyroidism patients and approximately 16 patients who later progressed to ophthalmopathy. For training and testing, the 100 or so patients in the discovery cohort were randomly divided in a 7:3 ratio. In addition, the study compared T-cell repertoires in thyroid tissue and in blood from roughly six Graves' hyperthyroidism patients. Once sampling was done, hyperthyroidism patients were given methimazole at a starting dose of 30 mg daily, whereas ophthalmopathy patients were given high-dose intravenous methylprednisolone. Results the study describes overall, beyond this receptor: Ophthalmopathy was separated from stable hyperthyroidism by a 13 V-J signature model, with 85% to 90% sensitivity and 81% to 82% specificity obtained in cross-validation and 80%/75% obtained in testing. Most expanded thyroid clonotypes (frequency above 0.001) were also detected in blood, a finding suggesting that blood repertoires may reflect thyroid immune responses. In validation, the model predicted progression to ophthalmopathy with over 60% sensitivity and approximately 78% specificity, a median of around 6.6 months before onset. Sample size was not statistically predetermined, and blinding of investigators to group allocation was not performed.

The source material was peripheral blood or thyroid tissue (not recorded which). The sequence came from an adult man with Graves' disease, either hyperthyroidism or ophthalmopathy (not recorded which).

The CDR3 has the sequence CSVSFSGGELFF. Read as DNA, the sequence is TGCAGCGTCTCCTTTTCAGGCGGGGAGCTGTTTTTT. The V and J segments used are TRBV29-1 and TRBJ2-2; the D gene is not confidently resolved. The CDR3, from cysteine to phenylalanine, totals 12 residues. CDR3 DNA only is kept here, 36 bases in frame from base 1. The CDR1 and CDR2 encoded by the germline V gene are SQVTM and ANQGSEA. A distance of 12 bases separates the germline ends of V and J, which lose 6 bases and 7 bases respectively.